The clone carrying this T cell receptor beta chain was seen only once. Trimming left V 2 bases short and J 7 bases short, with 9 bases between. CDR3 length: 13 amino acids. Germline CDR1 is SGHVS and CDR2 is FQNEAQ. TCRdb fed the 5' RACE reads into MiXCR, producing one record per CDR3 protein. The profile shows tens of thousands of distinct CDR3 sequences, 5.5% to 7% of them singletons. The data belong to a study of early T cells in non-severe SARS-CoV-2 infection. This clonotype was obtained from an adult who was a healthcare worker with PCR-confirmed SARS-CoV-2 infection or an uninfected control (not recorded which). The chain has TRBV7-8 and TRBJ2-1, with D hard to call. Sequencing was performed on whole blood, taken at baseline. The chain's CDR3 is CASSLSTLNEQFF. The CDR3, as DNA: TGTGCCAGCAGCTTAAGTACTCTGAATGAGCAGTTCTTC. The full variable domain, its missing parts supplied by reference TRBV7-8 and TRBJ2-1, is GAGVSQSPRYKVAKRGQDVALRCDPISGHVSLFWYQQALGQGPEFLTYFQNEAQLDKSGLPSDRFFAERPEGSVSTLKIQRTQQEDSAVYLCASSLSTLNEQFFGPGTRLTVL.